The 13 T cell receptor beta chains below all came from one sample that was sequenced in a study of regulatory T cells in long-lasting Graves disease. The time point was: newly diagnosed GD, antithyroid drugs for less than 3 months. From RNA extracted from PBMCs, the TCR library was made. In building TCR beta libraries, iRepertoire HTBI primers were used together with Arm-PCR of CDR3 regions. One entry per CDR3 protein, called by TCRdb with MiXCR from the multiplex PCR reads. The sample holds around 500,000 distinct CDR3 sequences, about 16% seen once. The data were also submitted as part of a second study, on T cells in Graves' hyperthyroidism and ophthalmopathy.

This specimen was peripheral blood mononuclear cells (PBMCs), taken at new diagnosis, from a patient treated with antithyroid drugs. The source is a woman aged 40 to 65 with Graves disease.

The chain combines TRBV5-1 with TRBJ2-6; 7 bases line up with TRBD1. The junction had 15 bases not matched to a gene; V was cut back by 4 bases and J by 2 bases. Germline V gene lookup returns CDR1 SGHRS and CDR2 YFSETQ. The CDR3 consists of 19 residues. The CDR3 region is CASSTKRTGLLAGANVLTF. Here the CDR3 DNA reads TGCGCCAGCAGCACTAAGCGGACAGGTTTGCTAGCTGGGGCCAACGTCCTGACTTTC.

This clonotype appeared a few times. This chain links TRBV4-1 with TRBJ1-1; D is uncertain. CDR1 is MGHRA, CDR2 YSYEKL, per germline. This CDR3 spans 15 amino acids. V lost 0 bases and J 9 bases, leaving 17 bases between the germline ends. CDR3 sequence reads: CASSQDPPPATQAFF. As DNA, the CDR3 is TGCGCCAGCAGCCAAGATCCGCCTCCCGCTACCCAAGCTTTCTTT.

This clonotype was observed many times. The chain carries TRBV3-1 and TRBJ1-1; D is perhaps TRBD1 (6 bases). The CDR3 is 12 amino acids. CDR1 is LGHDT and CDR2 is YNNKEL in the germline V gene (reference sequence). V shed 6 bases and J shed 4 bases, with 9 bases lying between them. The CDR3 DNA reads as TGTGCCAGCAGTTCCAGGGGCACTGAAGCTTTCTTT. Translation: CASSSRGTEAFF.

The chain recombines TRBV13 with TRBJ2-7, with 12 nucleotides matching TRBD2. The CDR3 sequence is 16 residues long. After removal of 4 bases from V and 7 bases from J, the junction contained 11 bases not matched to a gene. CDR1 PRHDT and CDR2 FYEKMQ come from the germline V gene (reference sequence). In DNA, the CDR3 is TGTGCCAGCAGCTCGACTAGCGGGGGCCCCTTGGGAGAGCAGTACTTC. Translation gives CASSSTSGGPLGEQYF.

This clonotype was detected ten times or more. The chain is built from TRBV20-1 and TRBJ1-1; TRBD1 matches 8 bases. V was clipped by 1 base and J by 2 bases; unmatched bases: 3. The CDR3 length is 14 residues. Germline V lookup: CDR1 DFQATT, CDR2 SNEGSKA (reference sequence). This chain's CDR3 is CSARVGTGNTEAFF. DNA of the CDR3: TGCAGTGCTAGAGTTGGGACAGGTAACACTGAAGCTTTCTTT.

The genes are TRBV14 and TRBJ1-1; tentative D call: TRBD1 (6 bases). This CDR3 is built from 13 residues. Germline V CDR1 and CDR2: SGHDN, FVKESK. Trimming took off 1 base at V and 7 bases at J, with 10 bases between the two ends. The CDR3 region has the DNA TGTGCCAGCAGCCAAGTAAAGGGGGATGAAGCTTTCTTT. As protein: CASSQVKGDEAFF.

Many counts were recorded for this clonotype. The chain employs TRBV2 and TRBJ1-2; the D is unclear. V gave up 9 bases and J gave up 4 bases, with 15 bases separating them. Germline assignment: CDR1 SNHLY and CDR2 FYNNEI. This CDR3 comprises 13 residues. The CDR3 region is CASTEQLTYGYTF. The CDR3 DNA reads TGTGCCAGTACCGAACAGCTAACCTATGGCTACACCTTC.

The chain uses TRBV6-5 and TRBJ2-4, with D perhaps TRBD1 or TRBD2 (5 bases each). The CDR3 contains 13 residues. Trimming removed 2 bases at V and 7 bases at J, with 9 bases between. The germline CDR1 and CDR2 sequences are MNHEY and SVGAGI. The CDR3 sequence is CASSYDRGNIQYF. In DNA form, the CDR3 reads TGTGCCAGCAGTTACGACAGAGGGAACATTCAGTACTTC.

Notes on this clonotype: This may arise from a read error, as a much more abundant clone is one base away. The V call is TRBV27, the J call TRBJ1-5; D unresolved. Germline loops: CDR1 MNHEY, CDR2 SMNVEV (reference sequence). The CDR3 covers 16 residues. V lost 2 bases to trimming and J lost 5 bases, with 16 bases between them. The CDR3 DNA reads as TGTGCCAGCAGTTTACCGTCGCAGATCGTCCATCAGCCCCAGCATTTT. Translation: CASSLPSQIVHQPQHF.

Only a few counts were recorded for this clonotype. CDR3 DNA: TGTGCCAGTAGCCCCGGGGGTTTTGGAAACACCATATATTTT. Protein product: CASSPGGFGNTIYF. The chain uses TRBV19 and TRBJ1-3, with D perhaps matching TRBD1 (5 bases). Germline V gene sequence: CDR1 LNHDA, CDR2 SQIVND (reference sequence). The CDR3 spans 14 residues. V was cut by 6 bases and J by 3 bases, with 12 bases left in between.

The sample holds many counts of this clonotype. V usage is TRBV28 and J usage is TRBJ1-2; D unresolved. Germline V gene sequence: CDR1 MDHEN, CDR2 SYDVKM. The CDR3 loop spans 14 amino acids. Trimming shortened V by 3 bases and J by 2 bases, and 10 bases separated the two germline ends. The CDR3 DNA is TGTGCCAGCAGTTTCGCCCAGAAGAACTATGGCTACACCTTC. Its translation is CASSFAQKNYGYTF.

The V and J genes are TRBV12-3 or TRBV12-4 and TRBJ1-1; D not certain. The CDR3 extends over 12 amino acids. Trimming took off 8 bases at V and 2 bases at J, with 9 bases between the two ends. The CDR3 sequence is CASGFRNTEAFF. The CDR3 coding sequence is TGTGCCAGCGGCTTTCGTAACACTGAAGCTTTCTTT.

This clonotype was recorded many times. V usage is TRBV5-1 and J usage is TRBJ1-2; tentatively, D is TRBD1 (6 bases). CDR1 is SGHRS and CDR2 is YFSETQ in the germline V gene. This CDR3 has 14 residues. Trimming took off 0 bases at V and 6 bases at J, with 12 bases between the two ends. CDR3 in DNA: TGCGCCAGCAGCTTGGATCGGGGGGCGAATGGCTACACCTTC. Translating gives CASSLDRGANGYTF.